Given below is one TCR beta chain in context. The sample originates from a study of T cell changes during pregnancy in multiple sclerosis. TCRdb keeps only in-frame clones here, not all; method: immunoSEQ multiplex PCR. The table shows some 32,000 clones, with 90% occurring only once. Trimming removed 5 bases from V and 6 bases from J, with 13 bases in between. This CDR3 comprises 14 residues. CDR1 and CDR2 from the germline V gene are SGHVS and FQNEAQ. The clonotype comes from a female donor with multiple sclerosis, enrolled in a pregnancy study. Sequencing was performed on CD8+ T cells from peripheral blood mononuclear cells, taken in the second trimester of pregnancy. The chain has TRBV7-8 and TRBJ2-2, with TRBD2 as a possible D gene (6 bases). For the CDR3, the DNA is TGTGCCAGCAGCCCACTAGCTCTCGCCGGGGAGCTGTTTTTT. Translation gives CASSPLALAGELFF.